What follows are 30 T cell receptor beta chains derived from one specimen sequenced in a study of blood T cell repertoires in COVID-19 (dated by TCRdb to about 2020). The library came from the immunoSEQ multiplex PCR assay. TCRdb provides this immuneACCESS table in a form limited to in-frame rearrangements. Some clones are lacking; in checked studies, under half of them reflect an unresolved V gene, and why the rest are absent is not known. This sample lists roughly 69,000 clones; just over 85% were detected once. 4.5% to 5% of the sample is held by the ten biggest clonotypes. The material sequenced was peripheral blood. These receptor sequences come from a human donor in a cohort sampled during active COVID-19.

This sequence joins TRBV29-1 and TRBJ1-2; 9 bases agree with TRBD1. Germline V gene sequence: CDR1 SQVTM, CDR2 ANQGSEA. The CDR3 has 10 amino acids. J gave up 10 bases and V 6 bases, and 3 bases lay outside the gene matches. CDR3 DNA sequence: TGCAGCGTCTGGACAGGGGACTACACCTTC. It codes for CSVWTGDYTF.

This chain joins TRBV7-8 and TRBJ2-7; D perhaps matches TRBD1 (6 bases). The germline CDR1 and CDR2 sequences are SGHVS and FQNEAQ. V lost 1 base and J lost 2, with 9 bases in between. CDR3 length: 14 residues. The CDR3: CASSLGSGAYEQYF. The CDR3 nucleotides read TGTGCCAGCAGCTTAGGTTCAGGGGCCTACGAGCAGTACTTC.

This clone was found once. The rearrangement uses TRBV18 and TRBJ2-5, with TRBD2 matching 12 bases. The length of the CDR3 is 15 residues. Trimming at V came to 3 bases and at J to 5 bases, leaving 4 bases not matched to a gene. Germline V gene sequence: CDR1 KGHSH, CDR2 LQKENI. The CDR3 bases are TGTGCCAGCTCACCGGGACTAGCGGGCATTGAGACCCAGTACTTC. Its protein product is CASSPGLAGIETQYF. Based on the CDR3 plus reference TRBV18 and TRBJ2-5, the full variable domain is NAGVMQNPRHLVRRRGQEARLRCSPMKGHSHVYWYRQLPEEGLKFMVYLQKENIIDESGMPKERFSAEFPKEGPSILRIQQVVRGDSAAYFCASSPGLAGIETQYFGPGTRLLVL.

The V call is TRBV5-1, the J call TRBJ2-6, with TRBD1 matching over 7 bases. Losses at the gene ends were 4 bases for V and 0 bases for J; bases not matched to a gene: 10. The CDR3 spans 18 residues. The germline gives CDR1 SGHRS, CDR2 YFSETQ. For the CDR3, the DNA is TGCGCCAGCAGCCTACTTACAGGGGCGTCCTCTGGGGCCAACGTCCTGACTTTC. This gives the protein CASSLLTGASSGANVLTF. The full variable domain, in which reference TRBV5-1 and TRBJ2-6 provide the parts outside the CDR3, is KAGVTQTPRYLIKTRGQQVTLSCSPISGHRSVSWYQQTPGQGLQFLFEYFSETQRNKGNFPGRFSGRQFSNSRSEMNVSTLELGDSALYLCASSLLTGASSGANVLTFGAGSRLTVL.

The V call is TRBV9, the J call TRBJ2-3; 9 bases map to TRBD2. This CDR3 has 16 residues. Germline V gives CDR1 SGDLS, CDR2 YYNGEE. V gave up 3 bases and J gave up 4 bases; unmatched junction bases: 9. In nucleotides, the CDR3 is TGTGCCAGCAGCGAAGGAGCGGGAGGAGGTCCAGATACGCAGTATTTT. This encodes CASSEGAGGGPDTQYF.

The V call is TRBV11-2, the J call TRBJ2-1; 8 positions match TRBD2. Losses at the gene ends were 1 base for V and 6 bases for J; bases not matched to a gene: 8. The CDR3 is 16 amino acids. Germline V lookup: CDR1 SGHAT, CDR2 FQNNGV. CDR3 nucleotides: TGTGCCAGCAGCTTAGCCGGGACTAGGGTGGGCAATGAGCAGTTCTTC. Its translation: CASSLAGTRVGNEQFF.

CDR3 region: CASSPFADEQFF. The CDR3 DNA sequence: TGTGCCAGCTCACCATTTGCGGATGAGCAGTTCTTC. The chain links TRBV18 to TRBJ2-1; D is undetermined. CDR3 size: 12 residues. V shed 2 bases and J shed 8 bases, with 7 bases lying between them. The germline gives CDR1 KGHSH, CDR2 LQKENI. Based on the CDR3 plus reference TRBV18 and TRBJ2-1, the full variable domain is NAGVMQNPRHLVRRRGQEARLRCSPMKGHSHVYWYRQLPEEGLKFMVYLQKENIIDESGMPKERFSAEFPKEGPSILRIQQVVRGDSAAYFCASSPFADEQFFGPGTRLTVL.

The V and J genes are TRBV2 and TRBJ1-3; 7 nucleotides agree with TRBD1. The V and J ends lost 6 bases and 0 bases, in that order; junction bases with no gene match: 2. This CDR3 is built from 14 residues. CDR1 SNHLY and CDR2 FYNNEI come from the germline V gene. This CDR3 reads CASRGDSSGNTIYF. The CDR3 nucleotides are TGTGCCAGCAGGGGGGACAGCTCTGGAAACACCATATATTTT.

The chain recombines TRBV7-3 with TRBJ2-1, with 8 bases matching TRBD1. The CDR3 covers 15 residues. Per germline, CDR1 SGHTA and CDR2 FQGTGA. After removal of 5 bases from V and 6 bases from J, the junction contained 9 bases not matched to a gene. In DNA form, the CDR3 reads TGTGCCAGCAGCGTGGGCCAGGGGGCTGGCAATGAGCAGTTCTTC. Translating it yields CASSVGQGAGNEQFF.

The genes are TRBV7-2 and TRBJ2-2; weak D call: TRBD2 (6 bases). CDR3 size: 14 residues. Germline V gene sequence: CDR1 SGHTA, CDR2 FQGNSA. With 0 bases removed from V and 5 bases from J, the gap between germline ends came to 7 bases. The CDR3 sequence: CASSLAAGTGELFF. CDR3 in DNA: TGTGCCAGCAGCTTAGCGGCGGGAACCGGGGAGCTGTTTTTT.

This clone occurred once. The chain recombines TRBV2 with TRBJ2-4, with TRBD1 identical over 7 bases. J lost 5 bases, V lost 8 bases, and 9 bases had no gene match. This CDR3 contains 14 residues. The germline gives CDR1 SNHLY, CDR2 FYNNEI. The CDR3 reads CASQGGSRQNIQYF. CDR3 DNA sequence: TGTGCCAGCCAAGGGGGCTCGAGGCAAAACATTCAGTACTTC.

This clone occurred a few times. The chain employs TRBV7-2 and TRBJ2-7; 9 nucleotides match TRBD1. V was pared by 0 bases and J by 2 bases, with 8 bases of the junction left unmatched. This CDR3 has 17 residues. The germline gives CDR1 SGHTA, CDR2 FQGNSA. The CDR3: CASSLALRDRVTYEQYF. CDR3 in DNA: TGTGCCAGCAGCTTAGCGCTGAGGGACAGGGTTACCTACGAGCAGTACTTC.

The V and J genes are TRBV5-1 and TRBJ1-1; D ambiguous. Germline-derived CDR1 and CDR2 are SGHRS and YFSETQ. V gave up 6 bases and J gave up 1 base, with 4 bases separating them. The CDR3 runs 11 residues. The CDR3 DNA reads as TGCGCCAGCAAGAGGAACACTGAAGCTTTCTTT. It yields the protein CASKRNTEAFF.

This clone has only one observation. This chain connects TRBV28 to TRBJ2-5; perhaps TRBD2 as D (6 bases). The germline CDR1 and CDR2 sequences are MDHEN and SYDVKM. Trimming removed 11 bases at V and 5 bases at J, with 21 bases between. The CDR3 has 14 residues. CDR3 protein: CAGRGSGAGETQYF. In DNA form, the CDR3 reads TGTGCCGGGCGAGGATCCGGGGCGGGGGAGACCCAGTACTTC.

CDR3 residues: CASSRDSPPGYF. Written as DNA, the CDR3 is TGTGCCAGCAGCCGAGACAGTCCGCCGGGGTACTTC. V gene TRBV7-9 combines with J gene TRBJ2-7; a weak D match, TRBD1 (5 bases). Germline CDR1 and CDR2: SEHNR and FQNEAQ (reference sequence). CDR3 size: 12 residues. The V end was cut by 5 bases, the J end by 12 bases, with 17 bases between. Full variable domain (outside the CDR3, taken from reference TRBV7-9 and TRBJ2-7): DTGVSQNPRHKITKRGQNVTFRCDPISEHNRLYWYRQTLGQGPEFLTYFQNEAQLEKSRLLSDRFSAERPKGSFSTLEIQRTEQGDSAMYLCASSRDSPPGYFGPGTRLTVT.

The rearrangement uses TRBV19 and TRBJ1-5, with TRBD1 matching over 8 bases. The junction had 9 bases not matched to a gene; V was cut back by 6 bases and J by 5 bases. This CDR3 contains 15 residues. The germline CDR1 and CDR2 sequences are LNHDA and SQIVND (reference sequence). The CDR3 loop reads CASRKATGEYQPQHF. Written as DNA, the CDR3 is TGTGCCAGTAGAAAGGCGACAGGGGAATATCAGCCCCAGCATTTT.

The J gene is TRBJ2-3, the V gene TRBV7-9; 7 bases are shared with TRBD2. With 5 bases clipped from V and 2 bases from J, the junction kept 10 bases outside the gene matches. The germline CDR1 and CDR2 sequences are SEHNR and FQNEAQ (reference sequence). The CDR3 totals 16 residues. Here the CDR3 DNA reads TGTGCCAGCAGCGCCCGGGGGAGCGGGAACACAGATACGCAGTATTTT. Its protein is CASSARGSGNTDTQYF.

In DNA, the CDR3 is TGTGCCAGCAGCAAGACAGGGGGAGATCAGCCCCAGCATTTT. Protein: CASSKTGGDQPQHF. The chain has TRBV11-2 and TRBJ1-5; 9 positions agree with TRBD1. Trimming at V came to 5 bases and at J to 5 bases, leaving 4 bases not matched to a gene. In germline, CDR1 is SGHAT, CDR2 FQNNGV. The CDR3 has 14 residues.

The CDR3 DNA sequence: TGTGCCAGTAGTATGGGCAGGGGGCGCGAATACGCTGGCTACACCTTC. This gives the protein CASSMGRGREYAGYTF. The genes are TRBV19 and TRBJ1-2, with 8 bases that match TRBD1. Losses at the gene ends were 3 bases for V and 7 bases for J; bases not matched to a gene: 13. The CDR3 is 16 residues long. CDR1 is LNHDA, CDR2 SQIVND, per germline (reference sequence).

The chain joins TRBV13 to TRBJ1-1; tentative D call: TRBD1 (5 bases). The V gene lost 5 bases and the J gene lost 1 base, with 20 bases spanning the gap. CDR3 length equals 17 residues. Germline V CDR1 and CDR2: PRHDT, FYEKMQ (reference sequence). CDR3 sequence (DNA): TGTGCCAGCAGCCAAAGGTGGGCGGGGGGGTCGAACACTGAAGCTTTCTTT. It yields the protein CASSQRWAGGSNTEAFF.

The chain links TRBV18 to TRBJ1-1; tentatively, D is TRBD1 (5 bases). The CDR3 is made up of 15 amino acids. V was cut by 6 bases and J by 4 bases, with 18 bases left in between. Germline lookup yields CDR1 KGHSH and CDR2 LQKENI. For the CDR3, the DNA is TGTGCCAGCTCGTCGGGACTTTCCACGGGCACTGAAGCTTTCTTT. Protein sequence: CASSSGLSTGTEAFF.

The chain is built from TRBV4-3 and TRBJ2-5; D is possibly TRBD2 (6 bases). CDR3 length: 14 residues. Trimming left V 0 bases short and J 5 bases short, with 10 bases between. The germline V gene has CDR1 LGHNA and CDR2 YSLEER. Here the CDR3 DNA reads TGCGCCAGCAGCCAAGATGTGGGGAGGGAGACCCAGTACTTC. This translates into CASSQDVGRETQYF.

The CDR3: CASSQDWTSGHETQYF. CDR3 coding DNA: TGTGCCAGCAGCCAAGATTGGACTAGCGGCCACGAGACCCAGTACTTC. V and J are TRBV4-2 and TRBJ2-5; 10 nucleotides match TRBD2. The CDR3 runs to 16 residues. Germline V gives CDR1 LGHNA, CDR2 YNFKEQ. Trimming at V came to 0 bases and at J to 5 bases, leaving 6 bases not matched to a gene.

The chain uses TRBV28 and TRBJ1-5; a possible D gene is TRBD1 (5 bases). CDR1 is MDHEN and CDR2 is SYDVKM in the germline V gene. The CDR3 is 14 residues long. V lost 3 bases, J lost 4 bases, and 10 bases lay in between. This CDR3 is CASSLGQPNQPQHF. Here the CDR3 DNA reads TGTGCCAGCAGTTTGGGGCAGCCTAATCAGCCCCAGCATTTT.

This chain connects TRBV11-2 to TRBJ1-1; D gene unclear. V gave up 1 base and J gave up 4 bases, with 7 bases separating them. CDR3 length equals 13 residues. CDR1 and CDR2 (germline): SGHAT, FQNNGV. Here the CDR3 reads CASSLVSGTEAFF. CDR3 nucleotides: TGTGCCAGCAGCTTAGTGTCGGGCACTGAAGCTTTCTTT. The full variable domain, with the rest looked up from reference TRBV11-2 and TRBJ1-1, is EAGVAQSPRYKIIEKRQSVAFWCNPISGHATLYWYQQILGQGPKLLIQFQNNGVVDDSQLPKDRFSAERLKGVDSTLKIQPAKLEDSAVYLCASSLVSGTEAFFGQGTRLTVV.

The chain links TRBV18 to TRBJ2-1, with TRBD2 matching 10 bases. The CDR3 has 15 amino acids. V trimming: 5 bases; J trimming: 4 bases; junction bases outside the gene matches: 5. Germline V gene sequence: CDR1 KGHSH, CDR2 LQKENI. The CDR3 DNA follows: TGTGCCAGCTCATCAGCGGGAGGGTATTACAATGAGCAGTTCTTC. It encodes CASSSAGGYYNEQFF.

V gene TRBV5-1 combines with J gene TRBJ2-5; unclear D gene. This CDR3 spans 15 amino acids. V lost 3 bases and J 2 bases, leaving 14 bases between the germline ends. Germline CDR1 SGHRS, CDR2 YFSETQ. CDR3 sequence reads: CASSSTGAAQETQYF. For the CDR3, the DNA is TGCGCCAGCAGCTCCACTGGTGCGGCTCAAGAGACCCAGTACTTC.

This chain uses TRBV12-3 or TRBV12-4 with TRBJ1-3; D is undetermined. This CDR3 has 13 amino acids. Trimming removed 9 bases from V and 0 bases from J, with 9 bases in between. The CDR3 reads CASMISSGNTIYF. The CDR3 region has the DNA TGTGCCAGTATGATCAGCTCTGGAAACACCATATATTTT.

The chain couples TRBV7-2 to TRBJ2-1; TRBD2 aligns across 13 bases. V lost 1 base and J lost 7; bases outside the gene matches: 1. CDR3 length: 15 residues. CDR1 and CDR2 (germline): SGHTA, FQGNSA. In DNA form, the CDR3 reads TGTGCCAGCAGCTTAGGGACTAGCGGGAGAAATGAGCAGTTCTTC. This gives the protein CASSLGTSGRNEQFF.

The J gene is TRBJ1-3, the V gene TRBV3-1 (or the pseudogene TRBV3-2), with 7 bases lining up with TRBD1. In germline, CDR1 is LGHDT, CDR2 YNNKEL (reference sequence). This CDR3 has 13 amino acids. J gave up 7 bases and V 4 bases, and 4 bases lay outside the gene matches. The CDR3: CASSRRQGNTIYF. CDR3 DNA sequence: TGTGCCAGCAGCCGCAGACAGGGCAACACCATATATTTT.